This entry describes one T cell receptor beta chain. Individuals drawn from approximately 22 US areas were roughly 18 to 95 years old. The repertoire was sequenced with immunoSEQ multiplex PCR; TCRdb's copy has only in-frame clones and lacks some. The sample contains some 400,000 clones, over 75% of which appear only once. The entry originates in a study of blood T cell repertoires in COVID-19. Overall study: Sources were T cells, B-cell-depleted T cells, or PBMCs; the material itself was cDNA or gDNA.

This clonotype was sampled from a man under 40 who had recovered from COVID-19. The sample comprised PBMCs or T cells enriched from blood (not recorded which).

CDR3 in amino acids: CASSSSNSRELFF. For the CDR3, the DNA is TGCGCCAGCAGCTCCTCAAATAGCCGGGAGCTGTTTTTT. The chain uses TRBV4-1 and TRBJ2-2; D remains ambiguous. Germline V gene lookup returns CDR1 MGHRA and CDR2 YSYEKL. This CDR3 is built from 13 residues. Between the trimmed V and J ends, which lost 5 bases and 9 bases, there was a span of 13 bases.